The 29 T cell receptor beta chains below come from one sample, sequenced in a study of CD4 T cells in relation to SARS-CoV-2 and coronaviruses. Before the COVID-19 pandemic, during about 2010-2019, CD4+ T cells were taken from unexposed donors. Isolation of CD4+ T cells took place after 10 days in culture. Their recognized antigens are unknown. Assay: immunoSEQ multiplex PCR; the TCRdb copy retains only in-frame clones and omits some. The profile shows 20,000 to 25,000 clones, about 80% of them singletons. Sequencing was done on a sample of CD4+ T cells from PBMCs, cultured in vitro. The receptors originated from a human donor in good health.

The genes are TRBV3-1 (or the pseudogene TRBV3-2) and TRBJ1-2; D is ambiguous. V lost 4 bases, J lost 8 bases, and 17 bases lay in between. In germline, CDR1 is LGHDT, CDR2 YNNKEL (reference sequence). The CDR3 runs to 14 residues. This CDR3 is CASSPSMGPLGYTF. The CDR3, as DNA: TGTGCCAGCAGCCCCTCCATGGGTCCTCTGGGCTACACCTTC.

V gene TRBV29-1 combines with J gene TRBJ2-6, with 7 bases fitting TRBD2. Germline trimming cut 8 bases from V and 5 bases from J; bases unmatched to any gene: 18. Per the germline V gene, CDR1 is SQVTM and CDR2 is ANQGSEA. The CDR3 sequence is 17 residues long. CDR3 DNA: TGCAGCCCTCATCGGGGGGTCCCTCTGGGTTGGGCCAACGTCCTGACTTTC. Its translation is CSPHRGVPLGWANVLTF.

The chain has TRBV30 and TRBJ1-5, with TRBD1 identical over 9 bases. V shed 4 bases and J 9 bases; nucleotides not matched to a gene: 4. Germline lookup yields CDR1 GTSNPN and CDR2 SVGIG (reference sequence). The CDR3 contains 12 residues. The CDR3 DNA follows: TGTGCCTGGAACAGGGGGCGGAGGCCCCAGCATTTT. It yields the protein CAWNRGRRPQHF.

The CDR3 sequence: CASKKPGQEGHEQYF. The CDR3 bases are TGTGCCAGCAAAAAACCGGGACAGGAGGGCCACGAGCAGTACTTC. The chain uses TRBV11-2 and TRBJ2-7; 8 bases line up with TRBD1. V gave up 7 bases and J gave up 5 bases; unmatched junction bases: 13. The CDR3 runs 15 residues. Germline V gene lookup returns CDR1 SGHAT and CDR2 FQNNGV. The full variable domain, rest sourced from reference TRBV11-2 and TRBJ2-7, is EAGVAQSPRYKIIEKRQSVAFWCNPISGHATLYWYQQILGQGPKLLIQFQNNGVVDDSQLPKDRFSAERLKGVDSTLKIQPAKLEDSAVYLCASKKPGQEGHEQYFGPGTRLTVT.

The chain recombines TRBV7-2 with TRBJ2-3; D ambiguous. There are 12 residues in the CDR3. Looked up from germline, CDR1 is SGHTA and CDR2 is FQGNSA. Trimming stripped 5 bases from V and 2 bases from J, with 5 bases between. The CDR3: CASSAYTDTQYF. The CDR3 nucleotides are TGTGCCAGCAGCGCCTACACAGATACGCAGTATTTT.

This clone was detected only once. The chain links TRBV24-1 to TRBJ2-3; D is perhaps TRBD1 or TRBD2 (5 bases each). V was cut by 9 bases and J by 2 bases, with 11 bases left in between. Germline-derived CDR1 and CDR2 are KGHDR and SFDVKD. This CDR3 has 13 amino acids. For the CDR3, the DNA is TGTGCCACCTCCGGGACCACCACAGATACGCAGTATTTT. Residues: CATSGTTTDTQYF.

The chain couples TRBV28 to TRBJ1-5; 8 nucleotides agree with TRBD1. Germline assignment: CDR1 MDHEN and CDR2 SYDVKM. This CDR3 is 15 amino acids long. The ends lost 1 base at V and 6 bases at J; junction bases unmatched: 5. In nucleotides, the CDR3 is TGTGCCAGCAGTTTATTCGCAGGGGGCGGTCAGCCCCAGCATTTT. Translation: CASSLFAGGGQPQHF.

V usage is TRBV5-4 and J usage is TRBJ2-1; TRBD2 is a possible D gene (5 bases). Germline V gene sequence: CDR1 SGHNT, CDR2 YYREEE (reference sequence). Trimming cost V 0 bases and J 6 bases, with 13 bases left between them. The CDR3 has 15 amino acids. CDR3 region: CASSLDGKGGNEQFF. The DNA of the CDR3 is TGTGCCAGCAGCTTGGACGGGAAGGGCGGCAATGAGCAGTTCTTC.

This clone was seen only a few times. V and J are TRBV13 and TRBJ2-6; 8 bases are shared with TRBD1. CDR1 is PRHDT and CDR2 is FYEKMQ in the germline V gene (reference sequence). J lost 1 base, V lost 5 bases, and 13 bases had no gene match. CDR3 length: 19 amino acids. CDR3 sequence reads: CASSRFAGTGGSGANVLTF. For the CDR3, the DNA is TGTGCCAGCAGCCGCTTTGCGGGGACAGGCGGGTCTGGGGCCAACGTCCTGACTTTC.

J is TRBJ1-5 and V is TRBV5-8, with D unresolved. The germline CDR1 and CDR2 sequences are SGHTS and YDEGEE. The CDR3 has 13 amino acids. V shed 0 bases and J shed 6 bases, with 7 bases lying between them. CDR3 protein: CASSLDYGQPQHF. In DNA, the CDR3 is TGTGCCAGCAGCTTGGATTATGGTCAGCCCCAGCATTTT.

In DNA, the CDR3 is TGTGCCAGCACAGGGAACACTGAAGCTTTCTTT. It specifies CASTGNTEAFF. The V gene is TRBV6-5, the J gene TRBJ1-1; D unclear. In germline, CDR1 is MNHEY, CDR2 SVGAGI. The CDR3 loop spans 11 amino acids. Trimming cost V 7 bases and J 1 base, with 4 bases left between them.

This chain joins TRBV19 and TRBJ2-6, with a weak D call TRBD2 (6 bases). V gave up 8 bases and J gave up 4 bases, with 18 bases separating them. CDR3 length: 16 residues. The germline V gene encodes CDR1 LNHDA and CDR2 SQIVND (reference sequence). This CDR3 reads CASHGGEGSGANVLTF. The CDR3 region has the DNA TGTGCCAGTCACGGCGGGGAAGGGAGCGGGGCCAACGTCCTGACTTTC.

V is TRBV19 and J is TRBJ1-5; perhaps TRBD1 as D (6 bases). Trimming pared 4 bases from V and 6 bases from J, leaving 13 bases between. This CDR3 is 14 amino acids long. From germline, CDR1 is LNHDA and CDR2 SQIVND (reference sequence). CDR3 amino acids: CASSSRGPGQPQHF. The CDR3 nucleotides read TGTGCCAGTAGTAGCAGGGGCCCCGGTCAGCCCCAGCATTTT.

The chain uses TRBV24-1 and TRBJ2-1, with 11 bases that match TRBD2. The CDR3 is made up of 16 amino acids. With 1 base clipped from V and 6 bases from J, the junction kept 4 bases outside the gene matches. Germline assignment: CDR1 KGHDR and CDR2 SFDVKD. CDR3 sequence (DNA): TGTGCCACCAGTGATTTCACTAGCGGGAGACCCAATGAGCAGTTCTTC. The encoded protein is CATSDFTSGRPNEQFF.

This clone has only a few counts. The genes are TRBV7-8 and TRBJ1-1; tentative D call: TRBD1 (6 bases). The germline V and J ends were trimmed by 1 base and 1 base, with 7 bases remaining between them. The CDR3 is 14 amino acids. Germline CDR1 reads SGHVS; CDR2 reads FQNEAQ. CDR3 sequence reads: CASSLGTANTEAFF. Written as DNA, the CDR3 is TGTGCCAGCAGCTTAGGGACAGCGAACACTGAAGCTTTCTTT. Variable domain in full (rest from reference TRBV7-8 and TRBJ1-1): GAGVSQSPRYKVAKRGQDVALRCDPISGHVSLFWYQQALGQGPEFLTYFQNEAQLDKSGLPSDRFFAERPEGSVSTLKIQRTQQEDSAVYLCASSLGTANTEAFFGQGTRLTVV.

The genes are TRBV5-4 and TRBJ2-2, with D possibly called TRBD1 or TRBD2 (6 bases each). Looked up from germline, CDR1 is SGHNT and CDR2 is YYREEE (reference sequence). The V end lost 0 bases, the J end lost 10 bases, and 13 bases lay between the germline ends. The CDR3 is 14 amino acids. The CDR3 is CASSLGGAGEELFF. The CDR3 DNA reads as TGTGCCAGCAGCTTGGGGGGGGCAGGCGAGGAGCTGTTTTTT.

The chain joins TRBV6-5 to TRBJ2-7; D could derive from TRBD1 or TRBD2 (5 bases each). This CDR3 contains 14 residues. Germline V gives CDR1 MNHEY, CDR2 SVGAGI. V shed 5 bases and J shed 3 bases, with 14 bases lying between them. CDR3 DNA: TGTGCCAGCAGTATCCGGGACGGTGACTACGAGCAGTACTTC. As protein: CASSIRDGDYEQYF.

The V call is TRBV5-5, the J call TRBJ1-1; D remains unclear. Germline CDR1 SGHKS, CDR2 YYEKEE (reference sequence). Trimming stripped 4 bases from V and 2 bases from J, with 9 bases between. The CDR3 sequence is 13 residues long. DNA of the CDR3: TGTGCCAGCAGCCGCACACCCAACACTGAAGCTTTCTTT. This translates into CASSRTPNTEAFF.

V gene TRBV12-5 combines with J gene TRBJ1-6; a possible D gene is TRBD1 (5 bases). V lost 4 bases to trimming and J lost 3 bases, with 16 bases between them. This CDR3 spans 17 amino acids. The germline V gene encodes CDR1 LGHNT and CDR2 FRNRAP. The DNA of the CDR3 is TGTGCTAGTGGTTCCCCCCTGGGGCCGGACTATAATTCACCCCTCCACTTT. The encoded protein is CASGSPLGPDYNSPLHF.

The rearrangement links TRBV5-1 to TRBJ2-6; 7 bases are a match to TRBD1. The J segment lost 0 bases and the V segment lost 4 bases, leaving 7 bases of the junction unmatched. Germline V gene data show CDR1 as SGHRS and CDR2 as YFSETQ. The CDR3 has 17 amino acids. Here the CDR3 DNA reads TGCGCCAGCAGCGAGACAGGGATCATCTCTGGGGCCAACGTCCTGACTTTC. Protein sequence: CASSETGIISGANVLTF.

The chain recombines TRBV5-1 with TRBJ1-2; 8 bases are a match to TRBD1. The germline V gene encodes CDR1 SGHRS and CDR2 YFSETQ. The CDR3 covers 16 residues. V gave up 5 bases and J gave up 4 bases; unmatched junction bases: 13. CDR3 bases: TGCGCCAGCAGAGACACCATTGGACAGGGATCCTATGGCTACACCTTC. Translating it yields CASRDTIGQGSYGYTF.

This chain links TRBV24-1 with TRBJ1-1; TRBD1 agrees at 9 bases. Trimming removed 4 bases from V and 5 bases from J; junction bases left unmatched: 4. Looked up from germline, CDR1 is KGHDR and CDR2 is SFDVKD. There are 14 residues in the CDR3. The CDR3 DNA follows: TGTGCCACCAGTGAAGGGACAGGGAGAACTGAAGCTTTCTTT. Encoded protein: CATSEGTGRTEAFF.

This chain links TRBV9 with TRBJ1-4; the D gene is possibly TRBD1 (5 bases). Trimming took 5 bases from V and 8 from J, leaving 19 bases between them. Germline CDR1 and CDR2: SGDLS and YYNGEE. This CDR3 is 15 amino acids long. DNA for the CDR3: TGTGCCAGCAGTTCATCCCCCACTTGGGGGGAAAAACTGTTTTTT. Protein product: CASSSSPTWGEKLFF.

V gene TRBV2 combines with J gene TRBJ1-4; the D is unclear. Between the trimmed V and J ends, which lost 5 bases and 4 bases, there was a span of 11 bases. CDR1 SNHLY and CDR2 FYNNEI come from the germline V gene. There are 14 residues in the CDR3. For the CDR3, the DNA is TGTGCCAGCAGTAGGGTTTGGGATAATGAAAAACTGTTTTTT. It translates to CASSRVWDNEKLFF. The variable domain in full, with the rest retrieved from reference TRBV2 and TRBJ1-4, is EPEVTQTPSHQVTQMGQEVILRCVPISNHLYFYWYRQILGQKVEFLVSFYNNEISEKSEIFDDQFSVERPDGSNFTLKIRSTKLEDSAMYFCASSRVWDNEKLFFGSGTQLSVL.

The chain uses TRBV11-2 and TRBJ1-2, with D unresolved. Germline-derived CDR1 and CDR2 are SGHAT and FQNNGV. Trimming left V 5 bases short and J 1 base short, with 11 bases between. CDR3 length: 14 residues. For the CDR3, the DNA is TGTGCCAGCAGCCCCCGAAGACTTAACTATGGCTACACCTTC. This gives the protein CASSPRRLNYGYTF.

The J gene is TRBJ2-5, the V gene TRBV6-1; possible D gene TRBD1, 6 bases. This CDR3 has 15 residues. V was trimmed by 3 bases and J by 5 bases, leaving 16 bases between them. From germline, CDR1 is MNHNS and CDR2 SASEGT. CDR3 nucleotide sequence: TGTGCCAGCAGTGAGATACAGGGTCTAAGGGAGACCCAGTACTTC. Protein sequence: CASSEIQGLRETQYF.

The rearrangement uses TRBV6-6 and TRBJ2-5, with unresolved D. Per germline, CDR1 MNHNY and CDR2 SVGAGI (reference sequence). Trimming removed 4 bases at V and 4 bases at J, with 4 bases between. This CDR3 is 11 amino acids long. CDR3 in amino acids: CASSWSETQYF. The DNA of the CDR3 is TGTGCCAGCAGTTGGTCAGAGACCCAGTACTTC.

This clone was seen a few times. CDR3 bases: TGTGCCAGCAGCTTCTCCCCAGCGGGGTCCCAAGAGACCCAGTACTTC. Translating gives CASSFSPAGSQETQYF. The chain recombines TRBV7-2 with TRBJ2-5, with TRBD2 identical over 7 bases. With 3 bases clipped from V and 1 base from J, the junction kept 8 bases outside the gene matches. The CDR3 is made up of 16 amino acids. Germline V lookup: CDR1 SGHTA, CDR2 FQGNSA.

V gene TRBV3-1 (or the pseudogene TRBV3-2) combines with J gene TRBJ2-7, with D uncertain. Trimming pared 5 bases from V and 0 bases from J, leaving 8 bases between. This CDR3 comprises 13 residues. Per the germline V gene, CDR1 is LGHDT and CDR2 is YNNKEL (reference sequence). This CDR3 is CASSFLYSYEQYF. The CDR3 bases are TGTGCCAGCAGCTTCTTGTACTCCTACGAGCAGTACTTC.